This T cell receptor (beta chain) was captured in a study of molecular identifiers for immune sequencing clone quantification. Notes on the study in general: Even with some 1 million naive cells present, spiked Jurkat TCR RNA from one cell was reportedly detectable.

This clonotype has only a few counts. Its antigen is unknown. As CD8+CD4-CCR7+CD45RA+ cells, naive CD8 T cells were sorted. With listed TCR primers and previously described methods, bulk TCR libraries were prepared. TCRdb used MiXCR to reprocess the PCR reads, holding one entry per CDR3 protein. The data contain over 600,000 distinct CDR3 sequences, 20% of them singletons. Looked up from germline, CDR1 is MNHEY and CDR2 is SVGEGT. The CDR3 covers 15 residues. V lost 8 bases and J 0 bases, leaving 15 bases between the germline ends. Sequenced material: naive CD8+ T cells from blood, with Jurkat cell RNA spiked in. Described subset: FACS-sorted CD8+CD4-CCR7+CD45RA+ naive T cells. The J gene is TRBJ2-3, the V gene TRBV6-2 or TRBV6-3, with D perhaps being TRBD1 or TRBD2 (5 bases each). The TCR comes from a human donor in good health. Some libraries in this study had Jurkat cell RNA spiked in. The CDR3 sequence: CASSLRGRSTDTQYF. Written as DNA, the CDR3 is TGTGCCAGCTCCCTCCGGGGCAGAAGCACAGATACGCAGTATTTT.